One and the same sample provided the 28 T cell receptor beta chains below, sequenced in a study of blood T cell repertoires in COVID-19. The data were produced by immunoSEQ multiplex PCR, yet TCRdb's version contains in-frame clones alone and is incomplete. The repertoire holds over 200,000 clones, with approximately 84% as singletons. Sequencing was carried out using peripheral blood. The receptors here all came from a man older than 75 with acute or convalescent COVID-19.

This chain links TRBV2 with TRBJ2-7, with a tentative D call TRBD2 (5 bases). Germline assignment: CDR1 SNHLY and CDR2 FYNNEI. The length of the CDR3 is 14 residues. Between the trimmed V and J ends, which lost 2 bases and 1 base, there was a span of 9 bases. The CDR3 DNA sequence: TGTGCCAGCAGTGAACCCGGGGAGTCCTACGAGCAGTACGTC. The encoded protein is CASSEPGESYEQYV.

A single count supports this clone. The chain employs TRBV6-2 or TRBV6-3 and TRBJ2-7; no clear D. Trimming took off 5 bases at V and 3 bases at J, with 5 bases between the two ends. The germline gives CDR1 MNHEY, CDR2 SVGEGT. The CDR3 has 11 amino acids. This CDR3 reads CASSRLYEQYF. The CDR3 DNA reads TGTGCCAGCAGTAGACTCTACGAGCAGTACTTC.

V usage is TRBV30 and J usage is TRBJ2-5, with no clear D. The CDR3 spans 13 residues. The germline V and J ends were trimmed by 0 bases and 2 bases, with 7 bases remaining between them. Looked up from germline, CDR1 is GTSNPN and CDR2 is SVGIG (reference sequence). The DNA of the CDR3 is TGTGCCTGGAGTGTAGCTCGGCAAGAGACCCAGTACTTC. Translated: CAWSVARQETQYF.

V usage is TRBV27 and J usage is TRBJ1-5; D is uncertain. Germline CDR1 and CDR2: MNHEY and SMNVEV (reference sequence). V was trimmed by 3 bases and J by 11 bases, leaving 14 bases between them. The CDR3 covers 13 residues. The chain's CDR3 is CASSFTRGGTQHF. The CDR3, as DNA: TGTGCCAGCAGTTTTACCCGGGGAGGAACCCAGCATTTT.

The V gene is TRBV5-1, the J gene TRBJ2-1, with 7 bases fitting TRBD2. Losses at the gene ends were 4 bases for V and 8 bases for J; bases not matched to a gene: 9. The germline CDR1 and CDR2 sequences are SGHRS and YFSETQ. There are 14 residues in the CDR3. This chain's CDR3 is CASSPTSQGDEQFF. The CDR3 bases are TGCGCCAGCAGCCCGACTAGCCAGGGTGATGAGCAGTTCTTC.

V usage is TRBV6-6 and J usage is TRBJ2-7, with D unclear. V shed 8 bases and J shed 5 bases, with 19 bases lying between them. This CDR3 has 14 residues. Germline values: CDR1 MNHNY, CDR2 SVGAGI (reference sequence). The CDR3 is CASLDSLVRHEQYF. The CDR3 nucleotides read TGTGCCAGCCTCGACTCCCTGGTTCGCCACGAGCAGTACTTC.

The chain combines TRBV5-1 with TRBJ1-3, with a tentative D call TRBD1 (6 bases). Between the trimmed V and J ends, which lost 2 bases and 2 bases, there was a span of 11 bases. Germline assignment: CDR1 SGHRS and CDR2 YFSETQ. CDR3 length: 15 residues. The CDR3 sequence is CASSFTQGPGNTIYF. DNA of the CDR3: TGCGCCAGCAGCTTTACTCAGGGGCCTGGAAACACCATATATTTT.

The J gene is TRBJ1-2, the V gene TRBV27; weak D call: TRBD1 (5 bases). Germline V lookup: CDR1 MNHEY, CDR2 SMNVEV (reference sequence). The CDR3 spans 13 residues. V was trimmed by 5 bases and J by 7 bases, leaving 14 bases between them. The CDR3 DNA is TGTGCCAGCAGTCCCACAGGTATTGGTGGCTACACCTTC. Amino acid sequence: CASSPTGIGGYTF.

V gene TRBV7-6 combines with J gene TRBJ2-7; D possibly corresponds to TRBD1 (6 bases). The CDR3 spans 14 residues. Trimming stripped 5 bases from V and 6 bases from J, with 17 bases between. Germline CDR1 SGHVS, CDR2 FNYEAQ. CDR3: CASSHQGTGREQYF. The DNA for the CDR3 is TGTGCCAGCAGCCACCAGGGGACGGGACGCGAGCAGTACTTC.

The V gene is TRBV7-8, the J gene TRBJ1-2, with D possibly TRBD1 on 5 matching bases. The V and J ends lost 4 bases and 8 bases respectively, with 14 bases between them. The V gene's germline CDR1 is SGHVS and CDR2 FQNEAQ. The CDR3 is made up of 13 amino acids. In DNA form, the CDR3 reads TGTGCCAGCAGCTCACCTCCAGGGATCGGCTACACCTTC. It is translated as CASSSPPGIGYTF.

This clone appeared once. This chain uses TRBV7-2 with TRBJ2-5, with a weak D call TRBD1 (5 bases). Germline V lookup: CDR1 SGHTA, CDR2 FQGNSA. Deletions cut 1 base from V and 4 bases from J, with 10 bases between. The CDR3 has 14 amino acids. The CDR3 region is CASSLGSQVETQYF. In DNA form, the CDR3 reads TGTGCCAGCAGCTTAGGGTCACAGGTAGAGACCCAGTACTTC.

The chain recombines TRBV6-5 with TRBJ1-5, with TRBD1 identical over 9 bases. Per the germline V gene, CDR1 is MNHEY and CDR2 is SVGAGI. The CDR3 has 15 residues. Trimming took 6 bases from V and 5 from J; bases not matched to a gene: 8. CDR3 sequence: CASSAGTGNDQPQHF. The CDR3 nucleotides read TGTGCCAGCAGCGCCGGGACAGGGAACGATCAGCCCCAGCATTTT.

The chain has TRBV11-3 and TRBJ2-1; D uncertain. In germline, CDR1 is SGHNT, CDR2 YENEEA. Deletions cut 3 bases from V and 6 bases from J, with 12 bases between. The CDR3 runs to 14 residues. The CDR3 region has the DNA TGTGCCAGCAGCTTTGTTTCTTCCGGCAATGAGCAGTTCTTC. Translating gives CASSFVSSGNEQFF.

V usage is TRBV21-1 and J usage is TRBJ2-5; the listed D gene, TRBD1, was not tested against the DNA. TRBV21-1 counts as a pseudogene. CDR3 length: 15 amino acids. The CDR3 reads CASSKGFRVQETQYF. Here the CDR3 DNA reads TGTGCCAGCAGCAAAGGGTTCAGGGTCCAAGAGACCCAGTACTTC.

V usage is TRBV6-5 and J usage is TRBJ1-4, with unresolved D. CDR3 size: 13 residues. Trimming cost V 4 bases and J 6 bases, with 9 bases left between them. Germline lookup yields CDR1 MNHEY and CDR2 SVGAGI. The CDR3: CASSWAFDEKLFF. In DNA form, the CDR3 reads TGTGCCAGCAGTTGGGCTTTTGATGAAAAACTGTTTTTT.

Here the CDR3 DNA reads TGCGCCAGCAGTCGTGGGCTTAGCGGGGGGACGGAGGCCAACGTCCTGACTTTC. It codes for CASSRGLSGGTEANVLTF. This sequence joins TRBV23-1 and TRBJ2-6; 10 nucleotides agree with TRBD2. TRBV23-1 is recorded as an ORF, its role being uncertain. CDR3 length: 18 amino acids. The V gene end was trimmed by 4 bases and the J gene end by 6 bases; junction bases not matched to a gene: 12.

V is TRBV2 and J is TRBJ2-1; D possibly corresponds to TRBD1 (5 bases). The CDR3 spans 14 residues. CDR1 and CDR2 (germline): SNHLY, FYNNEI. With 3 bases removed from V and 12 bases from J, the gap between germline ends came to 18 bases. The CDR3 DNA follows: TGTGCCAGCAGTGATTTTGGATACCCCCAGGGGCAGTTCTTC. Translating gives CASSDFGYPQGQFF.

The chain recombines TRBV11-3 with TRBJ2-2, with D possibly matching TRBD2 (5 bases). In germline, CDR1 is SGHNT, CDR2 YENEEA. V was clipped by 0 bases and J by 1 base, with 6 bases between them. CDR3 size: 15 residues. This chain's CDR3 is CASSLDRGNTGELFF. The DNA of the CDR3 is TGTGCCAGCAGCTTAGATCGGGGGAACACCGGGGAGCTGTTTTTT.

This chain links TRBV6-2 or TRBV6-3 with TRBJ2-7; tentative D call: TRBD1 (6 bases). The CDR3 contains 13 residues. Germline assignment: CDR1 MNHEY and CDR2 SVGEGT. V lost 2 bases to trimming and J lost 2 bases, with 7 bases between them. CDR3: CASSYTGTYEQYV. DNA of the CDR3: TGTGCCAGCAGTTACACAGGGACCTACGAGCAGTACGTC.

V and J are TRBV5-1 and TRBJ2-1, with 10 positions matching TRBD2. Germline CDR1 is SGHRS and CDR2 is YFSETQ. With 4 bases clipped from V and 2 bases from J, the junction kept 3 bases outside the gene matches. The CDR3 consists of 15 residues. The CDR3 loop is CASSGTSGTYNEQFF. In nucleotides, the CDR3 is TGCGCCAGCAGCGGAACTAGCGGGACCTACAATGAGCAGTTCTTC.

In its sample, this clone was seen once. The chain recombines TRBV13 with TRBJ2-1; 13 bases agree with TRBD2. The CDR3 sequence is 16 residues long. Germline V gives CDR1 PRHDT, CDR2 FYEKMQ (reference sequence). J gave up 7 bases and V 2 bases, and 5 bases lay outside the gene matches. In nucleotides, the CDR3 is TGTGCCAGCAGCTTACCACTAGCGGGAGGGGTAAATGAGCAGTTCTTC. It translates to CASSLPLAGGVNEQFF.

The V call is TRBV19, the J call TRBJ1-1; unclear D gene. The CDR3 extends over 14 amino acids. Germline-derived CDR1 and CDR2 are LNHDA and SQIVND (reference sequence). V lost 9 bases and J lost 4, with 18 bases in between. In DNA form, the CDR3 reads TGTGCCAGCAAAGTATTTAAAGGGAGCACTGAAGCTTTCTTT. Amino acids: CASKVFKGSTEAFF.

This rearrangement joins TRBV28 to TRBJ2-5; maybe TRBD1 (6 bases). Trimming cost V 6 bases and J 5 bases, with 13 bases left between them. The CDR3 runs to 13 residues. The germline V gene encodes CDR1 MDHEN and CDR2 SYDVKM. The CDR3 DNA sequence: TGTGCCAGCAGCCAAACAGGGTCGGAGACCCAGTACTTC. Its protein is CASSQTGSETQYF.

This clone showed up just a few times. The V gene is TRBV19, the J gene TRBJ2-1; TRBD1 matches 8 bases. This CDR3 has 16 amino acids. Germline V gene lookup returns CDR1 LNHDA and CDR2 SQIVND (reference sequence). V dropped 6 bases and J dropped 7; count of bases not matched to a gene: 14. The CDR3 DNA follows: TGTGCCAGTAGGGTAGGGTCAGGGGGCATGGCGAATGAGCAGTTCTTC. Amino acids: CASRVGSGGMANEQFF.

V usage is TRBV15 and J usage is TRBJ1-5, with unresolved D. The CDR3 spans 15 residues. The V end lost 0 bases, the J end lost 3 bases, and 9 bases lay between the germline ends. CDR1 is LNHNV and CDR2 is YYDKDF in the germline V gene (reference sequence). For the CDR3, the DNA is TGTGCCACCAGCAGAGACAGGATCAACAATCAGCCCCAGCATTTT. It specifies CATSRDRINNQPQHF.

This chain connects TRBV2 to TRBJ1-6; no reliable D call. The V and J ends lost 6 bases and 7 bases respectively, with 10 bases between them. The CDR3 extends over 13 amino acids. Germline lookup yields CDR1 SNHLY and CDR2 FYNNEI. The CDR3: CASSRTRNSPLHF. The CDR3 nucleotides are TGTGCCAGCAGCCGTACGCGGAATTCACCCCTCCACTTT.

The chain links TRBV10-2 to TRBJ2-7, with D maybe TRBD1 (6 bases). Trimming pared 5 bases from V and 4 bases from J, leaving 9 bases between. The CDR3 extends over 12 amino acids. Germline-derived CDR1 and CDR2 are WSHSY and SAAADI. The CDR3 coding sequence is TGCGCCAGCAGTCTCCAGGGGTACGAGCAGTACGTC. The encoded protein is CASSLQGYEQYV.

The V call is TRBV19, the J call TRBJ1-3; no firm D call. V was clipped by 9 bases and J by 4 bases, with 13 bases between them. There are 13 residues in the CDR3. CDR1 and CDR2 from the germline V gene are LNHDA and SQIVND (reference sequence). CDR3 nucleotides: TGTGCCAGCGCGCACCTATCGGGAAACACCATATATTTT. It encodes CASAHLSGNTIYF. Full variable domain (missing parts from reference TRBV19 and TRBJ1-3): DGGITQSPKYLFRKEGQNVTLSCEQNLNHDAMYWYRQDPGQGLRLIYYSQIVNDFQKGDIAEGYSVSREKKESFPLTVTSAQKNPTAFYLCASAHLSGNTIYFGEGSWLTVV.